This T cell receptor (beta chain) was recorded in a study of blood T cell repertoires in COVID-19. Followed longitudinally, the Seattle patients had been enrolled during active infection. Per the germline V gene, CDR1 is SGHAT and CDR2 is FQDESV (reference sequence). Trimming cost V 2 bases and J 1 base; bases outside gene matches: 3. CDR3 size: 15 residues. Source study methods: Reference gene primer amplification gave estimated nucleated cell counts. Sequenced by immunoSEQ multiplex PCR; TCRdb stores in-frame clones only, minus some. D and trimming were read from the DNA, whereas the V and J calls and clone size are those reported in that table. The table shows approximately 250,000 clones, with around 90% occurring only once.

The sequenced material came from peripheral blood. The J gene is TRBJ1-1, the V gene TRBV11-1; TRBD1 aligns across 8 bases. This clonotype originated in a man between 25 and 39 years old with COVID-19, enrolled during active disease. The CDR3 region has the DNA TGTGCCAGCAGCTTACGACAGGGGACGAACACTGAAGCTTTCTTT. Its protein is CASSLRQGTNTEAFF.